This is a list of T cell receptor beta chains from one sample in a study of cytomegalovirus exposure and HLA in healthy donors. Sequencing was performed with immunoSEQ multiplex PCR; in TCRdb, only in-frame clones are kept and a portion is missing. This table holds hundreds of thousands of clones, approximately 87% found once. Sequenced material: PBMCs. The receptors were gathered from a woman aged 18-29 years in good health and CMV-seronegative. Each CDR3 is given with its conserved first and last residue. D genes are given only for firm matches. Expanded clones get a size class; other rows say once, few or many, or leave the size out.

.,TRBJ2-3,TRBV27,TRBD2,TGTGCCAGCAGTCCCCTAGCGGGAGGAGGCACAGATACGCAGTATTTT,CASSPLAGGGTDTQYF
.,TRBJ1-1,TRBV29-1,.,TGCAGCGCCGGCGGGATCCTGGGGAACACTGAAGCTTTCTTT,CSAGGILGNTEAFF
.,TRBJ2-5,TRBV25-1,TRBD2,TGTGCCAGCAGTTCCCCTTCTGGGACTAGGGGCTTCGGAGAGACCCAGTACTTC,CASSSPSGTRGFGETQYF
once,TRBJ1-2,TRBV5-6,.,TGTGCCAGCAGCTCTTCCGGGGGATTAGGCTACACCTTC,CASSSSGGLGYTF
.,TRBJ1-5,TRBV28,TRBD1,TGTGCCAGCAGTACACAGGGGCCAGAGAGCAATCAGCCCCAGCATTTT,CASSTQGPESNQPQHF
.,TRBJ1-6,TRBV9,.,TGTGCCAGCAGCGTAGATCCCGGGTTGCCAAACTCCTATAATTCACCCCTCCACTTT,CASSVDPGLPNSYNSPLHF
.,TRBJ2-1,TRBV5-1,TRBD2,TGCGCCAGCAGCCTAAGCGGGAGCTCCTACAATGAGCAGTTCTTC,CASSLSGSSYNEQFF
.,TRBJ1-2,TRBV28,TRBD1,TGTGCCAGCAGTTTACGCAGGGGGCTTGGCTACACCTTC,CASSLRRGLGYTF
.,TRBJ1-2,TRBV29-1,.,TGCAGCGTTGAGAGAGACATTGGCTACACCTTC,CSVERDIGYTF
.,TRBJ2-1,TRBV19,.,TGTGCCAGTAGTGTGGGAGGAACCCTATACAATGAGCAGTTCTTC,CASSVGGTLYNEQFF
.,TRBJ1-1,TRBV19,.,TGTGCCAGTAGACACAGGGTCGGGAACACTGAAGCTTTCTTT,CASRHRVGNTEAFF
.,TRBJ2-7,TRBV19,TRBD2,TGTGCCAGTACAAGCGGGACCCAAGGCGAGCAGTACTTC,CASTSGTQGEQYF
once,TRBJ2-5,TRBV9,.,TGTGCCAGCAGCGTAGGCGGGAATTTAGAGACCCAGTACTTC,CASSVGGNLETQYF
.,TRBJ2-2,TRBV19,.,TGTGCCAGTAGTACAGGGGTCCCTAACACCGGGGAGCTGTTTTTT,CASSTGVPNTGELFF
.,TRBJ1-2,TRBV27,TRBD1,TGTGCCAGCAGTTTAATAAGGGGGCGCAGGATAGTCTATGGCTACACCTTC,CASSLIRGRRIVYGYTF
few,TRBJ1-2,TRBV30,.,TGTGCCTGGAGTGTCCTAGACTATGGCTACACCTTC,CAWSVLDYGYTF
.,TRBJ2-4,TRBV5-1,.,TGCGCCAGCAGCTTGGAAGGGCAGGGGTGGAACATTCAGTACTTC,CASSLEGQGWNIQYF
.,TRBJ1-2,TRBV5-5,TRBD1,TGTGCCAGCAGCTATGAGACAGGGGGAAACTATGGCTACACCTTC,CASSYETGGNYGYTF
.,TRBJ2-3,TRBV7-3,TRBD2,TGTGCCAGCAGCTTAGGGACTAGCGGGAGCGGCACAGATACGCAGTATTTT,CASSLGTSGSGTDTQYF
.,TRBJ1-4,TRBV7-9,.,TGTGCCAGCAGCTTAGGGAGTAGGGAAAAACTGTTTTTT,CASSLGSREKLFF
.,TRBJ2-1,TRBV5-4,.,TGTGCCAGCAGCTCCCCCTCCAATGAGCAGTTCTTC,CASSSPSNEQFF
.,TRBJ2-7,TRBV19,.,TGTGCCAGTAGTGTCTTCCGCCCGGAGTCTAGCAGTAAAGGCGAGCAGTACTTC,CASSVFRPESSSKGEQYF
few,TRBJ2-7,TRBV7-9,TRBD2,TGTGCCAGCAGTGACCAACTAGCGGGAGGACTCGAGCAGTACTTC,CASSDQLAGGLEQYF
.,TRBJ2-7,TRBV14,.,TGTGCCAGCAGCCAAGTGAAACAGTCCTACGAGCAGTACTTC,CASSQVKQSYEQYF
.,TRBJ1-5,TRBV11-2,.,TGTGCCAGCAGCTTATCGCCAGATAGCAATCAGCCCCAGCATTTT,CASSLSPDSNQPQHF
.,TRBJ1-5,TRBV19,TRBD1,TGTGCCAGTCGAGGGCCGGGACAGGGCGCTGGAGGTAGCAATCAGCCCCAGCATTTT,CASRGPGQGAGGSNQPQHF
.,TRBJ1-2,TRBV28,.,TGTGCCAGCAGTTTGCAGTTTGGCTACACCTTC,CASSLQFGYTF
.,TRBJ1-1,TRBV18,.,TGTGCCAGCTCACCGGTAACGGGGAACACTGAAGCTTTCTTT,CASSPVTGNTEAFF
.,TRBJ1-5,TRBV18,.,TGTGCCAGCTCACCCAGGGACAATCAGCCCCAGCATTTT,CASSPRDNQPQHF
.,TRBJ1-2,TRBV19,.,TGTGCCAGTAGCCGAGGAAATGGGTACAGGCATGGCGGCTACACCTTC,CASSRGNGYRHGGYTF
.,TRBJ1-6,TRBV5-6,TRBD1,TGTGCCAGCAGCTTAACGACAGGGGGCCTGGTGACCCTCCACTTT,CASSLTTGGLVTLHF
.,TRBJ2-1,TRBV10-1,TRBD1,TGCGCCAGCAGTGAAGGGACAGGGGTGAGGAATGAGCAGTTCTTC,CASSEGTGVRNEQFF
.,TRBJ2-2,TRBV7-7,.,TGTGCCAGCAGGGAGTACACCGGGGAGCTGTTTTTT,CASREYTGELFF
once,TRBJ2-5,TRBV27,TRBD1,TGTGCCAGCAGTTTAGCCCGCTCCGGGACAGGGTGGCAAGAGACCCAGTACTTC,CASSLARSGTGWQETQYF
.,TRBJ2-3,TRBV27,.,TGTGCCAGCACGGGATTAGATACGCAGTATTTT,CASTGLDTQYF
few,TRBJ2-7,TRBV11-2,.,TGTGCCAGCAGCTTAGTGCGGGGATACATCGAGCAGTACTTC,CASSLVRGYIEQYF
.,TRBJ1-6,TRBV19,TRBD1,TGTGCCAGTAGTCCTGTCTCGGGACAGAGTAATTCACCCCTCCACTTT,CASSPVSGQSNSPLHF
.,TRBJ2-1,TRBV28,TRBD2,TGTGCCAGCAGTTTAGGGACTAGTCCCAATGAGCAGTTCTTC,CASSLGTSPNEQFF
.,TRBJ2-2,TRBV11-1,.,TGTGCCAGCAGCTTATCCGTCGGACAGACCGGGGAGCTGTTTTTT,CASSLSVGQTGELFF
.,TRBJ2-7,TRBV19,TRBD2,TGTGCCAGTAAAGTATCTGGGACTAGCCCCTCCTACGAGCAGTACTTC,CASKVSGTSPSYEQYF
.,TRBJ1-5,TRBV7-8,.,TGTGCCAGCAGCTTAGGGGCAAAGAATCAGCCCCAGCATTTT,CASSLGAKNQPQHF
.,TRBJ1-2,TRBV10-2,.,TGCGCCAGCAGTGCCCTGGGAGCCAGCTATGGCTACACCTTC,CASSALGASYGYTF
.,TRBJ2-3,TRBV19,TRBD2,TGTGCCAGTACCCTGGGACTAGCGGGCACAGATACGCAGTATTTT,CASTLGLAGTDTQYF
.,TRBJ2-1,TRBV5-6,TRBD2,TGTGCCAGCAGAACCGGGACTAGCGGGAGCAATGAGCAGTTCTTC,CASRTGTSGSNEQFF
.,TRBJ1-4,TRBV19,TRBD1,TGTGCCAGTAGTATAGCGGGGACAGGGCGAGAAAAACTGTTTTTT,CASSIAGTGREKLFF
.,TRBJ1-6,TRBV6-1,TRBD1,TGTGCCAGCACGCAACAGGGGGCGCCTAATTCACCCCTCCACTTT,CASTQQGAPNSPLHF
.,TRBJ2-7,TRBV18,TRBD2,TGTGCCAGCTCATGGGGAGGGAGTCCTTCAGTGGGGGAGCAGTACTTC,CASSWGGSPSVGEQYF
.,TRBJ2-1,TRBV11-2,TRBD2,TGTGCCAGCAGAGGGGAGGGCGGGAGATCGAAAAGGACCTACAATGAGCAGTTCTTC,CASRGEGGRSKRTYNEQFF
.,TRBJ2-7,TRBV19,.,TGTGCCAGTAGTATACAGGGGTCGAGCTCCTACGAGCAGTACTTC,CASSIQGSSSYEQYF
few,TRBJ2-5,TRBV5-1,.,TGCGCCAGCAGCTACGGGAAGCAAGAGACCCAGTACTTC,CASSYGKQETQYF
.,TRBJ2-7,TRBV7-6,TRBD2,TGTGCCAGCAGCGTTAGGGCGGGAGGCTCCTACGAGCAGTACTTC,CASSVRAGGSYEQYF
.,TRBJ2-1,TRBV13,TRBD2,TGTGCCAGCAGCTTATCTAGCGGGGGCGTCCACAATGAGCAGTTCTTC,CASSLSSGGVHNEQFF
.,TRBJ1-2,TRBV18,.,TGTGCCAGCCACCGACAGGACCCCTCCTATGGCTACACCTTC,CASHRQDPSYGYTF